This TCR beta chain came from a study of blood T cell repertoires in COVID-19. As processed by the authors: Amplification of reference gene primers was used by the study to estimate nucleated cell counts. Method: immunoSEQ multiplex PCR; TCRdb's copy keeps in-frame clones and lacks some. Clonal size and the V and J genes are those of that table, whereas D and trimming came from the DNA. The sample shows roughly 80,000 clones, about 87% of them seen only once. The table lists this clone with many counts. Germline V CDR1 and CDR2: LGHNA, YNFKEQ. The ends were cut back, 0 bases at V and 0 bases at J, with 9 bases in the middle. CDR3 length: 16 amino acids.

Sequencing was performed on peripheral blood. This chain links TRBV4-2 with TRBJ2-1; no clear D. The TCR comes from a man aged 50 to 59 with active COVID-19. The CDR3 nucleotides are TGTGCCAGCAGCCAAGATTTAGACAACTCCTACAATGAGCAGTTCTTC. Translation gives CASSQDLDNSYNEQFF.